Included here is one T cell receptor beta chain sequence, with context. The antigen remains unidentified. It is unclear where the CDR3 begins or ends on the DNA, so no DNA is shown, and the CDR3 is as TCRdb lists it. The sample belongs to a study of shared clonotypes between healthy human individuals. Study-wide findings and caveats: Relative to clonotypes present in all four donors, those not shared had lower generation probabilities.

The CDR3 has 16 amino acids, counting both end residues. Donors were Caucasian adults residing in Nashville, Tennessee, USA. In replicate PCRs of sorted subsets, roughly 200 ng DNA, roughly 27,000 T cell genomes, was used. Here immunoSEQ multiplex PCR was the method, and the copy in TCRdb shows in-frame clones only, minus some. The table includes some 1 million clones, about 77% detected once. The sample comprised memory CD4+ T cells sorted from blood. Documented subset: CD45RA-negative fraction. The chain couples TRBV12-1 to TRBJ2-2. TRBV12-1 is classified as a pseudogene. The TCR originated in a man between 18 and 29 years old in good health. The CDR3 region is CASSFARGAGTGELFF.